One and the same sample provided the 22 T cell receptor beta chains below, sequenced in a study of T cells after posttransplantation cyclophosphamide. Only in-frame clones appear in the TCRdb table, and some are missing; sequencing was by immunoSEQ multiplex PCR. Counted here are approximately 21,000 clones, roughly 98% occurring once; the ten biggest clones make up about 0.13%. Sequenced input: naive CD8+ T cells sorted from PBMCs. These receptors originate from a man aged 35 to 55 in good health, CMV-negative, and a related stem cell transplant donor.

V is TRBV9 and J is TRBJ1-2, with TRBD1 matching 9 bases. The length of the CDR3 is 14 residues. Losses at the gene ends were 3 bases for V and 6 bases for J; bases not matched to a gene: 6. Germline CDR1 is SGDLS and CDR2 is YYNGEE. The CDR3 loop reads CASSGQGESNGYTF. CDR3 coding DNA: TGTGCCAGCAGCGGACAGGGGGAGTCGAATGGCTACACCTTC. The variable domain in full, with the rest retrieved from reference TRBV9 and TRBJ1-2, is DSGVTQTPKHLITATGQRVTLRCSPRSGDLSVYWYQQSLDQGLQFLIQYYNGEERAKGNILERFSAQQFPDLHSELNLSSLELGDSALYFCASSGQGESNGYTFGSGTRLTVV.

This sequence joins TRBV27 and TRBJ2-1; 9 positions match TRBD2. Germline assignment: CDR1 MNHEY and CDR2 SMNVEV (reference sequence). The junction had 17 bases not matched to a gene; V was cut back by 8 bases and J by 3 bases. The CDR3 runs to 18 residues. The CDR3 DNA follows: TGTGCCAGCGGTCGCCTACTTGCGGGAGGGGTCTACTACAATGAGCAGTTCTTC. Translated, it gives CASGRLLAGGVYYNEQFF.

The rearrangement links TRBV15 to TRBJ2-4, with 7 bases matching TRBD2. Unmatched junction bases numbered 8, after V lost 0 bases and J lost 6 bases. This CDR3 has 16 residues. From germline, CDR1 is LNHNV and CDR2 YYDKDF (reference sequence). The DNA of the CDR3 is TGTGCCACCAGCAGAGATCCCCGGCCTAGCGGAAACATTCAGTACTTC. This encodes CATSRDPRPSGNIQYF.

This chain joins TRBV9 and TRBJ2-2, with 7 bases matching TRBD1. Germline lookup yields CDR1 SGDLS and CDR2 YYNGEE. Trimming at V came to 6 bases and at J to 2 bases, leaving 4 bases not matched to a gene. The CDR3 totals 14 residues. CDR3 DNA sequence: TGTGCCAGCACTGGACAGGAAAACACCGGGGAGCTGTTTTTT. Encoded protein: CASTGQENTGELFF.

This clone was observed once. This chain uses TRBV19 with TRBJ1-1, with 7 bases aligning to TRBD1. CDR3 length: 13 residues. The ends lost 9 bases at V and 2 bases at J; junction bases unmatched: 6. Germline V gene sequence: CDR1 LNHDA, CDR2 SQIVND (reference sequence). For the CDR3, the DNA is TGTGCCAGCTCGGGGACAGCAAACACTGAAGCTTTCTTT. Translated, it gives CASSGTANTEAFF.

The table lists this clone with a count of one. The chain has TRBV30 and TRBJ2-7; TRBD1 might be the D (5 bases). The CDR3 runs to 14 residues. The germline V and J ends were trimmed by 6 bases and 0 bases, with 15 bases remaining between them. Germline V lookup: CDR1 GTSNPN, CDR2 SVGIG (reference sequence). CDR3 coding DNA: TGTGCCTGCCATAGGACACTTGTCTCCTACGAGCAGTACTTC. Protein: CACHRTLVSYEQYF.

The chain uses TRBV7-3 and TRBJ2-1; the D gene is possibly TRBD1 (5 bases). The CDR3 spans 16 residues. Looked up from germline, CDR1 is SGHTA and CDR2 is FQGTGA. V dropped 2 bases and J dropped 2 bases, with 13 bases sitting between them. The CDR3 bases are TGTGCCAGCAGCTTATCATCAGGGCTCGCCTACAATGAGCAGTTCTTC. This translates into CASSLSSGLAYNEQFF. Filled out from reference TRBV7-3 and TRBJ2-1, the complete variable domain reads GAGVSQTPSNKVTEKGKYVELRCDPISGHTALYWYRQSLGQGPEFLIYFQGTGAADDSGLPNDRFFAVRPEGSVSTLKIQRTERGDSAVYLCASSLSSGLAYNEQFFGPGTRLTVL.

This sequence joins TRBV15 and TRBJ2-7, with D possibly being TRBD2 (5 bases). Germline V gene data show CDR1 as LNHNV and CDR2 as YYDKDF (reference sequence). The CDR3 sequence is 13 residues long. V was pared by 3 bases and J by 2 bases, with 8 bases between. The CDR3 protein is CATSSGEAYEQYF. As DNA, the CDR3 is TGTGCCACCAGCAGCGGGGAAGCCTACGAGCAGTACTTC.

DNA of the CDR3: TGCGCCAGCAGCCCCTTAGGCAGGTTCCAAGAGACCCAGTACTTC. It yields the protein CASSPLGRFQETQYF. The rearrangement uses TRBV4-1 and TRBJ2-5; no reliable D call. Between the trimmed V and J ends, which lost 4 bases and 1 base, there was a span of 13 bases. Germline V lookup: CDR1 MGHRA, CDR2 YSYEKL. CDR3 length: 15 amino acids.

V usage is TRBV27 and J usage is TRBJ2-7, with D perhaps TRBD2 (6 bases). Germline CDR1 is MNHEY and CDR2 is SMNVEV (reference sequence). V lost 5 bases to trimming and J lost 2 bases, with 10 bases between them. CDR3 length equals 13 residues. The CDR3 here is CASSARGTYEQYF. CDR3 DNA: TGTGCCAGCAGTGCGCGGGGTACCTACGAGCAGTACTTC.

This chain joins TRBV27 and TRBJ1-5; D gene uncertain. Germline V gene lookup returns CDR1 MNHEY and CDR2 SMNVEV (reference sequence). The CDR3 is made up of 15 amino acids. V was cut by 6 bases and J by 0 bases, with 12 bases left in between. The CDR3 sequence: CASSSGTTSNQPQHF. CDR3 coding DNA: TGTGCCAGCAGCAGCGGCACCACTAGCAATCAGCCCCAGCATTTT.

The CDR3 region has the DNA TGTGCCAGTAGCCACTTTGGACAGGGTGTGTATGGCTACACCTTC. Translating it yields CASSHFGQGVYGYTF. The V gene is TRBV19, the J gene TRBJ1-2; 8 bases are a match to TRBD1. The CDR3 is 15 amino acids. Germline CDR1 is LNHDA and CDR2 is SQIVND (reference sequence). V lost 6 bases and J lost 5; bases outside the gene matches: 11.

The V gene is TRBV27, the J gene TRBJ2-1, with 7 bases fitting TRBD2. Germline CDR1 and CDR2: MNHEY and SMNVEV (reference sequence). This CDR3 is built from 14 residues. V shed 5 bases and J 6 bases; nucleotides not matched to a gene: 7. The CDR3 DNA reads TGTGCCAGCAGTCTGTGGGGGGGTCGCAATGAGCAGTTCTTC. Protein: CASSLWGGRNEQFF.

The CDR3 reads CASSLEGGAQYF. The CDR3 DNA reads as TGTGCCAGCAGCTTAGAGGGAGGGGCGCAGTATTTT. This chain links TRBV7-9 with TRBJ2-3, with TRBD2 identical over 7 bases. The CDR3 runs 12 residues. J was trimmed by 10 bases and V by 1 base; bases with no gene match: 2. CDR1 and CDR2 from the germline V gene are SEHNR and FQNEAQ (reference sequence).

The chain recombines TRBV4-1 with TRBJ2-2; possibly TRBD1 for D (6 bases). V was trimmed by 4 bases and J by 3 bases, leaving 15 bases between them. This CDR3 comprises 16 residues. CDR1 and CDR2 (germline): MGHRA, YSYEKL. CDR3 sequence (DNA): TGCGCCAGCAGCCCCCGACTTAGGGGGTACACCGGGGAGCTGTTTTTT. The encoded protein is CASSPRLRGYTGELFF.

CDR3 region: CASSTTGNTEAFF. The CDR3 DNA sequence: TGTGCCAGCAGTACGACTGGGAACACTGAAGCTTTCTTT. This rearrangement joins TRBV2 to TRBJ1-1; the D is unclear. This CDR3 spans 13 amino acids. The V gene's germline CDR1 is SNHLY and CDR2 FYNNEI. The germline V and J ends were trimmed by 5 bases and 1 base, with 8 bases remaining between them.

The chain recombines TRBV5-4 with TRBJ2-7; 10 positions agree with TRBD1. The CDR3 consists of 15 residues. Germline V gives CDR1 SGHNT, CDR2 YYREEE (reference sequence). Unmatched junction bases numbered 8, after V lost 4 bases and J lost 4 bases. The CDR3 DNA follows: TGTGCCAGCAGCCCCGGGACAGGGGCCGGGTACGAGCAGTACTTC. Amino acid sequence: CASSPGTGAGYEQYF.

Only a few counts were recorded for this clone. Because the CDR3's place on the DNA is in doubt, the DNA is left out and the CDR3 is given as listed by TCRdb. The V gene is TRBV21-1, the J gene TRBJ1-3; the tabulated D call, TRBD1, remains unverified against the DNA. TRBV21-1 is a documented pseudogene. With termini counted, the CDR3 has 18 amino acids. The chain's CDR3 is CASSRFGQGAFGGNTIYF.

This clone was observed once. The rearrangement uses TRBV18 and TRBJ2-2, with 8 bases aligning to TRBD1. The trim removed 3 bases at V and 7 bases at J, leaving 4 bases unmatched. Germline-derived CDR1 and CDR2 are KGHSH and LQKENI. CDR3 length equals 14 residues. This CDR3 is CASSPAGGFGELFF. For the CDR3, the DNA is TGTGCCAGCTCACCGGCAGGGGGCTTCGGGGAGCTGTTTTTT.

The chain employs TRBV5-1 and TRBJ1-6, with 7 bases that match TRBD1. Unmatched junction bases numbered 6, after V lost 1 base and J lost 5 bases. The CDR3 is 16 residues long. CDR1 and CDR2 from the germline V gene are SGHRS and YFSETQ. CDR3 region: CASSLWGDRDNSPLHF. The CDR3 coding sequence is TGCGCCAGCAGCTTGTGGGGGGACAGAGATAATTCACCCCTCCACTTT.

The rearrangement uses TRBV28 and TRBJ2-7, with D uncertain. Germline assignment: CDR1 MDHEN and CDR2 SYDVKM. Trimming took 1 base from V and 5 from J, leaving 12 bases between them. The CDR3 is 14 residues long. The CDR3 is CASSLSKVADEQYF. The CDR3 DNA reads TGTGCCAGCAGTTTATCGAAGGTAGCCGACGAGCAGTACTTC.

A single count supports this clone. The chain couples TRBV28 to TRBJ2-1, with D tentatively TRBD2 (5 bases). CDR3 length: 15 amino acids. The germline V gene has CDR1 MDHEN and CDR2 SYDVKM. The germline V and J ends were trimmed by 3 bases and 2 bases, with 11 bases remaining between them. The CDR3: CASSFGIDPYNEQFF. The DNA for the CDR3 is TGTGCCAGCAGTTTCGGGATTGACCCCTACAATGAGCAGTTCTTC.